This TCR beta chain was observed in a study of T cell clonality in common variable immunodeficiency. Study-level points and caveats: CVID subjects had higher TCRbeta clonality than healthy controls, most marked in about a third.

This clone was seen repeatedly, ten times or more. Its antigen is unidentified. The read terminates 3 residues ahead of where the CDR3 ends, so the germline J gene completes it. TCRdb keeps only in-frame clones here, not all; method: immunoSEQ multiplex PCR. This repertoire holds about 37,000 clones, and none appear only once. Looked up from germline, CDR1 is MNHNS and CDR2 is SASEGT. Trimming took 8 bases from V and 7 from J; bases not matched to a gene: 15. The CDR3 is made up of 15 amino acids. The V call is TRBV6-1, the J call TRBJ1-2; 8 nucleotides align to TRBD1. The clonotype comes from a person aged 18-70 years in good health. Sequenced input: peripheral blood mononuclear cells. CDR3 bases read: TGTGCCAGCCGTGGAAGAGGACAGGGAAATTCTGGC. Protein: CASRGRGQGNSG. The full-length CDR3 reads as CASRGRGQGNSGYTF.